In its sample, the clone carrying this T cell receptor (beta chain) was seen many times. What it binds is not known. These data originate in a study of prognosis after radiotherapy for stage I lung cancer. Study-wide results and limits: Reportedly, metastasis status was linked to differences in TRBV and TRBJ usage frequencies.

The TCR beta CDR3 region was amplified from genomic DNA, with two rounds of multiplex PCR being used for the amplification. The first round of PCR was done with primers that matched each TRBV and TRBJ gene. TCRdb ran MiXCR on the multiplex PCR reads and lists one entry per CDR3 protein. This table has around 30,000 distinct CDR3 sequences, 30% to 35% appearing once. CDR1 DFQATT and CDR2 SNEGSKA come from the germline V gene (reference sequence). The V end was cut by 2 bases, the J end by 1 base, with 12 bases between. The length of the CDR3 is 14 residues. This TCR was sampled from a donor over 45 with non-small cell lung cancer. Sequences were derived from PBMCs, sampled before or after stereotactic body radiation therapy (not recorded which). V gene TRBV20-1 combines with J gene TRBJ2-7; perhaps TRBD2 as D (6 bases). The DNA of the CDR3 is TGCAGTGCTAGACCCCTCCGGGGGTCCTACGAGCAGTACTTC. Translation: CSARPLRGSYEQYF.